These 18 T cell receptor beta chains originate from one sample sequenced in a study of blood T cell repertoires in COVID-19 (TCRdb year 2020). Libraries were built with the immunoSEQ multiplex PCR assay. The clones in this table, taken by TCRdb from immuneACCESS, are in-frame only. Not every clone is retained; where verified, under half of the shortfall comes from an unresolved V gene, and the cause of the rest is unknown. Recorded for this sample are some 120,000 clones; approximately 83% of them occurred a single time. In total, the top ten clones hold around 11% of the sample. Sample: peripheral blood. Every receptor here comes from a man aged 60 to 75 with acute or convalescent COVID-19.

The chain combines TRBV3-1 (or the pseudogene TRBV3-2) with TRBJ2-5; D unclear. Germline V gene data show CDR1 as LGHDT and CDR2 as YNNKEL (reference sequence). V dropped 6 bases and J dropped 1 base, with 15 bases sitting between them. The CDR3 is made up of 15 amino acids. The DNA for the CDR3 is TGTGCCAGCAGACCATCGTCAGGCCCCCAAGAGACCCAGTACTTC. As protein: CASRPSSGPQETQYF.

DNA for the CDR3: TGTGCCAGCAGCTCTAACTGGGGGAGGGCGAACAATCAGCCCCAGCATTTT. Protein sequence: CASSSNWGRANNQPQHF. The V and J genes are TRBV28 and TRBJ1-5, with a tentative D call TRBD1 (5 bases). Germline lookup yields CDR1 MDHEN and CDR2 SYDVKM. V lost 6 bases, J lost 3 bases, and 21 bases lay in between. The CDR3 spans 17 residues. Full variable domain (outside the CDR3, taken from reference TRBV28 and TRBJ1-5): DVKVTQSSRYLVKRTGEKVFLECVQDMDHENMFWYRQDPGLGLRLIYFSYDVKMKEKGDIPEGYSVSREKKERFSLILESASTNQTSMYLCASSSNWGRANNQPQHFGDGTRLSIL.

CDR3 in amino acids: CASSPLRGEQYF. The DNA of the CDR3 is TGCGCCAGCAGCCCTCTAAGGGGGGAGCAGTACTTC. J is TRBJ2-7 and V is TRBV5-1, with D possibly being TRBD1 (6 bases). Trimming cost V 4 bases and J 7 bases, with 12 bases left between them. CDR1 is SGHRS, CDR2 YFSETQ, per germline. The CDR3 totals 12 residues.

The V gene is TRBV28, the J gene TRBJ2-5, with D uncertain. CDR3 size: 14 residues. Germline V gene data show CDR1 as MDHEN and CDR2 as SYDVKM. V lost 5 bases and J lost 4, with 14 bases in between. The CDR3 protein is CASSPHSSIETQYF. In nucleotides, the CDR3 is TGTGCCAGCAGTCCCCACTCCTCGATAGAGACCCAGTACTTC.

The sample holds one count of this clone. The CDR3 is CASSEQVLNTGELFF. CDR3 in DNA: TGTGCCAGCAGTGAGCAGGTGCTTAACACCGGGGAGCTGTTTTTT. V gene TRBV2 combines with J gene TRBJ2-2; no clear D. Per germline, CDR1 SNHLY and CDR2 FYNNEI. Trimming removed 3 bases at V and 2 bases at J, with 10 bases between. The CDR3 has 15 residues.

This chain links TRBV29-1 with TRBJ2-5; a weak D match, TRBD2 (5 bases). V gave up 5 bases and J gave up 1 base, with 8 bases separating them. This CDR3 spans 12 amino acids. Germline lookup yields CDR1 SQVTM and CDR2 ANQGSEA. The DNA of the CDR3 is TGCAGCGTTATCGGGATCCAAGAGACCCAGTACTTC. Protein sequence: CSVIGIQETQYF.

The J gene is TRBJ2-7, the V gene TRBV18; D remains ambiguous. Germline V gene lookup returns CDR1 KGHSH and CDR2 LQKENI. With 6 bases removed from V and 7 bases from J, the gap between germline ends came to 13 bases. The CDR3 length is 12 residues. CDR3 protein: CASSPKSREQYF. The CDR3 nucleotides are TGTGCCAGCTCCCCAAAGTCCAGGGAGCAGTACTTC.

This chain links TRBV18 with TRBJ2-5; D remains ambiguous. Trimming stripped 5 bases from V and 3 bases from J, with 10 bases between. This CDR3 comprises 13 residues. Germline V gives CDR1 KGHSH, CDR2 LQKENI. The CDR3 nucleotides are TGTGCCAGCTCATACTCTCAGGAAGAGACCCAGTACTTC. Residues: CASSYSQEETQYF.

The chain employs TRBV7-8 and TRBJ1-5; 7 positions match TRBD1. In germline, CDR1 is SGHVS, CDR2 FQNEAQ. The CDR3 sequence is 16 residues long. J was trimmed by 8 bases and V by 2 bases; bases with no gene match: 12. CDR3 amino acids: CASSLSGTVLGEPQHF. The DNA for the CDR3 is TGTGCCAGCAGCTTATCGGGGACAGTTTTGGGGGAGCCCCAGCATTTT.

The gene calls are TRBV28 and TRBJ1-4, with TRBD1 identical over 9 bases. V dropped 6 bases and J dropped 8; count of bases not matched to a gene: 19. Germline assignment: CDR1 MDHEN and CDR2 SYDVKM. The CDR3 loop spans 18 amino acids. The chain's CDR3 is CASSLHTYKGTGREKLFF. The CDR3 nucleotides are TGTGCCAGCAGCCTTCACACTTACAAGGGGACAGGGAGGGAAAAACTGTTTTTT. Complete variable domain (other parts from reference TRBV28 and TRBJ1-4): DVKVTQSSRYLVKRTGEKVFLECVQDMDHENMFWYRQDPGLGLRLIYFSYDVKMKEKGDIPEGYSVSREKKERFSLILESASTNQTSMYLCASSLHTYKGTGREKLFFGSGTQLSVL.

The chain joins TRBV6-1 to TRBJ1-2; the D gene is possibly TRBD1 (5 bases). V was cut by 1 base and J by 8 bases, with 11 bases left in between. The CDR3 spans 13 residues. CDR1 is MNHNS and CDR2 is SASEGT in the germline V gene. CDR3 protein: CASSEVAGRGYTF. As DNA, the CDR3 is TGTGCCAGCAGTGAAGTAGCAGGGCGCGGCTACACCTTC.

This clone came up once. The chain employs TRBV9 and TRBJ2-1; possible D gene TRBD2, 6 bases. V was trimmed by 3 bases and J by 8 bases, leaving 21 bases between them. Per the germline V gene, CDR1 is SGDLS and CDR2 is YYNGEE. This CDR3 is built from 16 residues. For the CDR3, the DNA is TGTGCCAGCAGCGCCCGACCTCCTGGAGGGTATGATGAGCAGTTCTTC. The encoded protein is CASSARPPGGYDEQFF.

The chain combines TRBV6-5 with TRBJ2-1, with a possible D match to TRBD2 (7 bases). CDR3 size: 15 residues. Germline V CDR1 and CDR2: MNHEY, SVGAGI. V lost 6 bases, J lost 4 bases, and 16 bases lay in between. DNA for the CDR3: TGTGCCAGCAGGAAGGGGGGGCAACATTACAATGAGCAGTTCTTC. Encoded protein: CASRKGGQHYNEQFF.

The chain employs TRBV11-2 and TRBJ2-5; no clear D. Germline V gene sequence: CDR1 SGHAT, CDR2 FQNNGV. There are 13 residues in the CDR3. Trimming cost V 0 bases and J 4 bases, with 6 bases left between them. CDR3 bases: TGTGCCAGCAGCTTAGATACGGGAGAGACCCAGTACTTC. This codes for CASSLDTGETQYF.

The genes are TRBV29-1 and TRBJ1-2; tentative D call: TRBD1 (6 bases). This CDR3 region has 12 residues. Trimming took off 7 bases at V and 8 bases at J, with 17 bases between the two ends. CDR1 SQVTM and CDR2 ANQGSEA come from the germline V gene. DNA of the CDR3: TGCAGCGCCGGTAACAGGGAAGGGGGCTACACCTTC. Translating it yields CSAGNREGGYTF. Full variable domain (remainder filled in from reference TRBV29-1 and TRBJ1-2): SAVISQKPSRDICQRGTSLTIQCQVDSQVTMMFWYRQQPGQSLTLIATANQGSEATYESGFVIDKFPISRPNLTFSTLTVSNMSPEDSSIYLCSAGNREGGYTFGSGTRLTVV.

The chain links TRBV2 to TRBJ2-3; weak D call: TRBD2 (6 bases). Per the germline V gene, CDR1 is SNHLY and CDR2 is FYNNEI. V lost 9 bases and J lost 14, with 18 bases in between. The CDR3 runs to 11 residues. CDR3 loop: CASIYSGGVYF. As DNA, the CDR3 is TGTGCCAGTATATATAGCGGCGGGGTGTATTTT.

In nucleotides, the CDR3 is TGCGCCAGCAGCAAAACTGCGGGAGGCATTAGCACAGATACGCAGTATTTT. Protein sequence: CASSKTAGGISTDTQYF. The chain recombines TRBV5-1 with TRBJ2-3; 8 nucleotides agree with TRBD2. Unmatched junction bases numbered 10, after V lost 4 bases and J lost 0 bases. Germline CDR1 SGHRS, CDR2 YFSETQ. The CDR3 consists of 17 residues.

In its sample, this clone was seen many times. The chain couples TRBV9 to TRBJ1-6, with 7 bases lining up with TRBD1. Germline loops: CDR1 SGDLS, CDR2 YYNGEE. Trimming cost V 3 bases and J 8 bases; bases outside gene matches: 5. This CDR3 region has 14 residues. The CDR3 DNA reads as TGTGCCAGCAGCGCGACAGGGTGGGATTCACCCCTCCACTTT. It yields the protein CASSATGWDSPLHF.